The TCR beta chain under discussion was sequenced for a study of blood T cells in healthy people across ages (dated by TCRdb to between 2014 and 2017). In the study overall: In model experiments, template switching captured roughly one uniquely barcoded TCR beta cDNA molecule for every two T cells. To track age-related changes in TCR beta repertoire diversity, the study relied on deep sequencing normalized with unique cDNA molecular identifiers. To avoid experimental bias, donors of different ages were spread randomly across the sequencing lanes. For two donors (one aged 18 to 30 and one aged 80 or older), the study analyzed two additional independent replicas of 1 million unique cDNA reads from the same blood draw. Donors were grouped into four age groups: young (average approximately 15 years), middle-aged (around 39), aged (over 55) and long-lived (just over 80). Overall study results and their limits: As age increased, observed TCR beta diversity per million T cells dropped in a roughly linear way, and a significant reduction was already evident by age around 41. Donor CMV infection status was unknown, potentially confounding age-related changes in expanded clonotypes. Because profiling used bulk unsorted PBMCs, naive and antigen-experienced compartments could not be compared conclusively. A strong correlation was found between observed TCR beta diversity and the percentage of naive T cells measured by flow cytometry. The long-lived group showed more naive CD4+ T cells, fewer expanded clones and increased TCR diversity than the aged group, suggesting age selection. Estimates of total diversity based on one million sequenced T cells were regarded as lower bounds and as underestimates.

The library was made by 5' RACE. Sequenced using an Illumina HiSeq 2500. A second about 7 to 12 cycle PCR used a sample-barcoded 5' primer and a J-beta primer mix. A template-switch 5' adaptor carrying 12 random nucleotides introduced a unique molecular identifier onto each TCR beta cDNA molecule. Each sample yielded at least 2.5 million CDR3-containing paired-end reads. The Mint cDNA synthesis kit, primed by a TRBC-specific oligonucleotide, was used to synthesize first-strand cDNA from all RNA. All cDNA was treated with uracil-DNA glycosylase and then went through a first 18-cycle PCR with the universal primers M1SS and BC2_uni_R. The original pipeline was this. For normalization, 1 million high-quality reads were randomly selected from each sample, with every read carrying a distinct molecular identifier. Reads with shared molecular identifiers were discarded instead of being binned into consensus sequences. MiTCR, with a Q25 quality threshold and the strictest error-elimination algorithm, was used for CDR3 identification, clonotype clustering and error correction. A nonparametric unseen species model with Euler transformation was used to estimate a lower bound on total TCR beta diversity. TCRdb's own reprocessing of the public reads used fastp at Q25 and MiXCR and kept productive beta chains. A single entry per CDR3 protein holds the most common genes and DNA from its merged rows. For this entry, the V and J calls and clone size follow TCRdb and not the study's own pipeline. Recorded for this sample are 790,000 or so distinct CDR3 sequences; roughly 56% of them occurred a single time. In total, the top ten clones hold roughly 25% of the sample.

The roughly 37 donors, aged about 6 to 100 years, were systemically healthy Caucasian individuals from Russia. Ten milliliters of peripheral blood were drawn from each donor into EDTA-treated Vacutainer tubes. Ficoll-Paque density-gradient centrifugation was used to isolate PBMCs, with at least 6.5 million per sample. Total RNA, at least 6 micrograms per sample, was extracted from PBMCs with Trizol reagent. The percentages of naive CD45RAhigh/CD27high T cells were determined by flow cytometry on a PBMC aliquot from every donor. Trimming costs V 5 bases and J 3 bases, and their ends lie 14 bases apart. The CDR3, cysteine through phenylalanine, is 14 amino acids long. Only the CDR3 part of the read is kept: 42 bases, read in frame from the first base. The germline V gene (reference sequence) yields SEHNR for CDR1 and FQNEAQ for CDR2. On this clonotype itself: No cognate antigen has been identified for it. The input lacks base qualities; no much larger clone sits a single base away.

Material: blood. The sequence links TRBV7-9 to TRBJ2-7; the D gene assignment is ambiguous. This sequence originates from a man aged 40-49 years in good health. CDR3 sequence: CASSPLTANYEQYF. The DNA sequence is given as TGTGCCAGCAGCCCACTGACGGCCAACTACGAGCAGTACTTC.